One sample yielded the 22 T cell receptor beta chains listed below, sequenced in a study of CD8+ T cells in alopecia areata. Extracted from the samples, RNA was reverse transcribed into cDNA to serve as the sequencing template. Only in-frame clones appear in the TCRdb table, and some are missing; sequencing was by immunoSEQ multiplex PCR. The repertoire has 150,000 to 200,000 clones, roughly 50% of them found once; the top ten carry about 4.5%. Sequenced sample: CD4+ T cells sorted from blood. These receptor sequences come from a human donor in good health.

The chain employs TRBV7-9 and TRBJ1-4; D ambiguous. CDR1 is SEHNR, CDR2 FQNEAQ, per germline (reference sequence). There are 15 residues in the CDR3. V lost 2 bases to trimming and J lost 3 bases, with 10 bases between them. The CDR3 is CASSLIWGSNEKLFF. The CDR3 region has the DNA TGTGCCAGCAGCTTAATTTGGGGATCTAATGAAAAACTGTTTTTT. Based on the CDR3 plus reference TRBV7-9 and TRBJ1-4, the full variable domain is DTGVSQNPRHKITKRGQNVTFRCDPISEHNRLYWYRQTLGQGPEFLTYFQNEAQLEKSRLLSDRFSAERPKGSFSTLEIQRTEQGDSAMYLCASSLIWGSNEKLFFGSGTQLSVL.

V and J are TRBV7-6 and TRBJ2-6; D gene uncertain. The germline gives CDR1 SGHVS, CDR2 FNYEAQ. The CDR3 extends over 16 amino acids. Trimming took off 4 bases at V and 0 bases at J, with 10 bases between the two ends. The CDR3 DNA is TGTGCCAGCAGCTCCGGCGGACCCTCTGGGGCCAACGTCCTGACTTTC. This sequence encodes CASSSGGPSGANVLTF.

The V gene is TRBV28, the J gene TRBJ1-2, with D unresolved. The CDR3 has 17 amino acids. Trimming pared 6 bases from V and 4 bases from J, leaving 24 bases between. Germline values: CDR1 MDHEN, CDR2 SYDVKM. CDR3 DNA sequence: TGTGCCAGCAGCTCGTTTCTTCGAGGACCCTTATTCTATGGCTACACCTTC. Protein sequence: CASSSFLRGPLFYGYTF.

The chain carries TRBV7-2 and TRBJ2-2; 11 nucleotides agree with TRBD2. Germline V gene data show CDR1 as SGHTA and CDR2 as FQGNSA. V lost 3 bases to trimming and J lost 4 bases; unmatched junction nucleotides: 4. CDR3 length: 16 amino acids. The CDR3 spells CASSLLAGGPTGELFF. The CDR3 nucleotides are TGTGCCAGCAGCTTGCTAGCGGGAGGACCCACCGGGGAGCTGTTTTTT.

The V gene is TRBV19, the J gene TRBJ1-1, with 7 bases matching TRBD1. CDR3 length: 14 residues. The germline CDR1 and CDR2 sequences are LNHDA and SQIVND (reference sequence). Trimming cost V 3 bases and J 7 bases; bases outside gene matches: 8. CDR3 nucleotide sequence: TGTGCCAGTAGTATTATGGCAGGGGGTATTGAAGCTTTCTTT. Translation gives CASSIMAGGIEAFF.

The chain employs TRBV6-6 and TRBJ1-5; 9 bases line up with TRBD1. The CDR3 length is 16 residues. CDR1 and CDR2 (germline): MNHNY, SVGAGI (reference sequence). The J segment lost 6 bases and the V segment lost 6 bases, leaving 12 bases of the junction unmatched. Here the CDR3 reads CASSSLDRGGGQPQHF. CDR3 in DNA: TGTGCCAGCAGCTCCTTGGACAGGGGAGGGGGTCAGCCCCAGCATTTT.

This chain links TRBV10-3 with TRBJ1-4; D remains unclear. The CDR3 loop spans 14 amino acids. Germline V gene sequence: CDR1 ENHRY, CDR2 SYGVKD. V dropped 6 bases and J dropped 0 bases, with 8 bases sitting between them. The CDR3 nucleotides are TGTGCCATCAGATCCGGTGCAACTAATGAAAAACTGTTTTTT. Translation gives CAIRSGATNEKLFF.

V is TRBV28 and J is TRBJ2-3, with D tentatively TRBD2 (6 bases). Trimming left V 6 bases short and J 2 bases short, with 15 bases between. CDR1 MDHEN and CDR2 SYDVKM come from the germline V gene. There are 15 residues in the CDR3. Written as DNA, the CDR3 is TGTGCCAGCAGCACCGCCGGGACTTACACAGATACGCAGTATTTT. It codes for CASSTAGTYTDTQYF.

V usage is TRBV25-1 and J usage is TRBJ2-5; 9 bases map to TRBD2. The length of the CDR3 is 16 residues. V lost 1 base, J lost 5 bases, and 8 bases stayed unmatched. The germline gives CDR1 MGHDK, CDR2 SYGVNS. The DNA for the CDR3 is TGTGCCAGCAGTGAATCCGTGCTAGCGGGACGGGAGACCCAGTACTTC. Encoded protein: CASSESVLAGRETQYF.

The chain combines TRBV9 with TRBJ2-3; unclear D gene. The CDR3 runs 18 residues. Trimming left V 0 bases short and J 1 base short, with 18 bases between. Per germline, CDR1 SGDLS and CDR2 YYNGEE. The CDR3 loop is CASSVVREFYSGTDTQYF. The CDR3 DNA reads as TGTGCCAGCAGCGTAGTACGTGAGTTTTACAGTGGCACAGATACGCAGTATTTT.

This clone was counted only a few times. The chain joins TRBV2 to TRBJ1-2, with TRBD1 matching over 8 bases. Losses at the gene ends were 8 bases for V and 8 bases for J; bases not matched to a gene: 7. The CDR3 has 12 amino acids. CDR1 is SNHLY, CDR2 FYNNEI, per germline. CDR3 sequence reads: CASSGQGIGYTF. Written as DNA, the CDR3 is TGTGCCAGCTCCGGACAGGGTATCGGCTACACCTTC.

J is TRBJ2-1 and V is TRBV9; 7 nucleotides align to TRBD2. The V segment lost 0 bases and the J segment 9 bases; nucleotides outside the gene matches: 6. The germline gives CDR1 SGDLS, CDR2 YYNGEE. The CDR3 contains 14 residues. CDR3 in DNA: TGTGCCAGCAGCGTAGCGAGCGGGAACGGTGAGCAGTTCTTC. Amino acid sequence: CASSVASGNGEQFF.

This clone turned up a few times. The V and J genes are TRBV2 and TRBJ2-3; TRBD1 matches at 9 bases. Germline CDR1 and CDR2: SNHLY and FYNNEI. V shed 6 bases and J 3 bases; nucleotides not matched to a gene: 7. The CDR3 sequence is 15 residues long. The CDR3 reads CASRKQGARTDTQYF. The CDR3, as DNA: TGTGCCAGCAGGAAACAGGGGGCGCGAACAGATACGCAGTATTTT.

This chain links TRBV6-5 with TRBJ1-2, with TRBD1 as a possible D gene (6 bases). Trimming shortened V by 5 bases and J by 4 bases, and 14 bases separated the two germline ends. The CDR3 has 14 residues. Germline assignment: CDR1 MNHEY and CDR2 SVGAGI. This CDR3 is CASSRQGSPYGYTF. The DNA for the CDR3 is TGTGCCAGCAGTCGTCAGGGGAGCCCCTATGGCTACACCTTC.

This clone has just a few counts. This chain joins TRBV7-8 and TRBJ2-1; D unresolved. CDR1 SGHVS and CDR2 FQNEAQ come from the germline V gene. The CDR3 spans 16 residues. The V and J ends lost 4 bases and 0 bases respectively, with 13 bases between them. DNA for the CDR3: TGTGCCAGCAGCTCCTACCGAATGAGCTCCTACAATGAGCAGTTCTTC. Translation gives CASSSYRMSSYNEQFF. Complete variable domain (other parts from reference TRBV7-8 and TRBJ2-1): GAGVSQSPRYKVAKRGQDVALRCDPISGHVSLFWYQQALGQGPEFLTYFQNEAQLDKSGLPSDRFFAERPEGSVSTLKIQRTQQEDSAVYLCASSSYRMSSYNEQFFGPGTRLTVL.

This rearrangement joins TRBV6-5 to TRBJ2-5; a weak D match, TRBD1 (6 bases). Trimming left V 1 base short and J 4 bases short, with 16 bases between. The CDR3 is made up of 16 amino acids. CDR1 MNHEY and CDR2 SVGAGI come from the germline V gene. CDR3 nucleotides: TGTGCCAGCAGTTACTGGGGCAGGGGAGAGGGAGAGACCCAGTACTTC. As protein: CASSYWGRGEGETQYF.

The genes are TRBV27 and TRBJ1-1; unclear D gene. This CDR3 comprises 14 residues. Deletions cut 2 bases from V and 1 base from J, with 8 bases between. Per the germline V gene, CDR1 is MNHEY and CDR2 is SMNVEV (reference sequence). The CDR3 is CASSLLRGNTEAFF. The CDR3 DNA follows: TGTGCCAGCAGTTTACTCCGAGGGAACACTGAAGCTTTCTTT.

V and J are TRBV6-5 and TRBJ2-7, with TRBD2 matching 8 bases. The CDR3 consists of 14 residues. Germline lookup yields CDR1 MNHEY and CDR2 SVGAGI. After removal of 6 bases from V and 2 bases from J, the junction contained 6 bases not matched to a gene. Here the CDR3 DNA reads TGTGCCAGCAGAAGTACTAGCGGAACCTACGAGCAGTACTTC. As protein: CASRSTSGTYEQYF.

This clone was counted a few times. In nucleotides, the CDR3 is TGTGCCAGCAGCTTAAGAGGGGACAGGGGGAATGAGCAGTTCTTC. Protein: CASSLRGDRGNEQFF. The V call is TRBV7-2, the J call TRBJ2-1; 11 nucleotides align to TRBD1. There are 15 residues in the CDR3. Per the germline V gene, CDR1 is SGHTA and CDR2 is FQGNSA. Trimming removed 2 bases from V and 7 bases from J; junction bases left unmatched: 4.

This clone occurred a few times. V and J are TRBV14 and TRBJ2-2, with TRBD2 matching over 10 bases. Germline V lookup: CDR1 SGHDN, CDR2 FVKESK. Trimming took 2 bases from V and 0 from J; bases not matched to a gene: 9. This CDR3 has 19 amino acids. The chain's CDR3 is CASSQRGLAGVSNTGELFF. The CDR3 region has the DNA TGTGCCAGCAGCCAAAGGGGCCTAGCGGGAGTATCGAACACCGGGGAGCTGTTTTTT.

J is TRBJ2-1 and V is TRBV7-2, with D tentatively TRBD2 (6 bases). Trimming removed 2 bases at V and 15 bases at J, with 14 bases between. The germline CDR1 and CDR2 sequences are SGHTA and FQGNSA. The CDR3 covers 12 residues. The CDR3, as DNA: TGTGCCAGCAGCTTATTTGCGGGGAAGCTGTTCTTC. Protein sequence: CASSLFAGKLFF.

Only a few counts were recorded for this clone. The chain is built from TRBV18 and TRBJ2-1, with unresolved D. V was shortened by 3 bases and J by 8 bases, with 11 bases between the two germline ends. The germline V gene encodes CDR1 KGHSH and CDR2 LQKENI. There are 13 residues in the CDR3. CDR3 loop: CASSPGMADEQFF. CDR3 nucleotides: TGTGCCAGCTCACCGGGGATGGCTGATGAGCAGTTCTTC.